This TCR beta chain derives from a study of tumor-infiltrating lymphocytes in primary liver carcinoma. Unsorted bulk tissue, about 17-34 mg of it, served as the source for co-extraction of RNA and DNA. Samples came from superior, inferior, lateral poles and tumor centre. The proportion of viable tumor cells exceeded 80% in every tumor sample. The germline gives CDR1 MDHEN, CDR2 SYDVKM. This CDR3 spans 13 amino acids. Findings of the study overall: Tumor-adjacent and tumor-blood pairs shared a smaller degree of overlap than tumor region pairs.

This clonotype was seen many times. Its target is not known. The junction departs from germline at one end; a sequencing error may be responsible. Priming with a constant-region primer yielded TCR beta cDNA from 450 to 550 ng total RNA. Construction of TCR beta libraries relied on three successive nested multiplex PCR rounds employing slightly modified ARM-PCR. With TRBV1-TRBV30 forward primers and a C-beta reverse primer, the first two PCR rounds were run for about 10 cycles each. Via MiXCR, TCRdb re-called the multiplex PCR reads, giving one row per CDR3 protein. The top ten clones hold under 45% of a sample with fewer than 75,000 distinct CDR3 sequences, about 71% of them seen once.

This TCR was recovered from a man aged 35 to 55 with primary liver carcinoma and hepatitis B virus infection. The sample consisted of liver tumor tissue from sampling region 4. Subset of the sample: tumor region T4, right-lateral pole. This chain connects TRBV28 to TRBJ2-3, with D unclear. DNA for the CDR3: TGTGCCAGCAGTTTACAGCTCACAGATACACAGTATTTT. As protein: CASSLQLTDTQYF.